This entry lists 31 T cell receptor beta chains sequenced from one sample in a study of shared clonotypes between healthy human individuals. Only in-frame clones appear in the TCRdb table, and some are missing; sequencing was by immunoSEQ multiplex PCR. The profile covers roughly 1 million clones, with about 70% appearing a single time and about 1.5% taken by the ten largest. The sequenced sample was memory CD4+ T cells sorted from blood. Subset in this sample: CD45RA-negative fraction. The receptors come from a man aged 18 to 29 in good health.

The rearrangement uses TRBV7-8 and TRBJ2-1; 10 nucleotides line up with TRBD1. V shed 1 base and J 2 bases; nucleotides not matched to a gene: 5. Germline assignment: CDR1 SGHVS and CDR2 FQNEAQ. CDR3 length equals 17 residues. CDR3 loop: CASSLGSGTGAYNEQFF. The CDR3 DNA is TGTGCCAGCAGCTTAGGAAGCGGGACAGGGGCCTACAATGAGCAGTTCTTC. Drawing the rest from reference TRBV7-8 and TRBJ2-1, the complete variable domain is GAGVSQSPRYKVAKRGQDVALRCDPISGHVSLFWYQQALGQGPEFLTYFQNEAQLDKSGLPSDRFFAERPEGSVSTLKIQRTQQEDSAVYLCASSLGSGTGAYNEQFFGPGTRLTVL.

The chain recombines TRBV29-1 with TRBJ1-4, with 7 bases fitting TRBD1. The CDR3 length is 12 residues. Germline CDR1 reads SQVTM; CDR2 reads ANQGSEA. The V gene end was trimmed by 4 bases and the J gene end by 7 bases; junction bases not matched to a gene: 3. The CDR3 coding sequence is TGCAGCGTTGGGGACAGCCTTGAAAAACTGTTTTTT. It encodes CSVGDSLEKLFF.

The genes are TRBV18 and TRBJ1-2, with 7 nucleotides matching TRBD1. With V trimmed by 6 bases and J by 4 bases, 11 bases remained unmatched. The germline V gene encodes CDR1 KGHSH and CDR2 LQKENI. The CDR3 sequence is 15 residues long. The CDR3: CASSQGLTGSYGYTF. CDR3 sequence (DNA): TGTGCCAGCTCGCAGGGACTGACAGGGTCCTATGGCTACACCTTC.

This clone has a single count. V gene TRBV28 combines with J gene TRBJ1-2; tentatively, D is TRBD1 (6 bases). Trimming took 1 base from V and 4 from J, leaving 10 bases between them. The CDR3 totals 14 residues. Germline values: CDR1 MDHEN, CDR2 SYDVKM. DNA for the CDR3: TGTGCCAGCAGTTTATACAGGGTAGGCTATGGCTACACCTTC. Translation gives CASSLYRVGYGYTF.

This chain links TRBV6-6 with TRBJ2-3, with 7 positions matching TRBD2. CDR1 and CDR2 (germline): MNHNY, SVGAGI (reference sequence). Losses at the gene ends were 4 bases for V and 3 bases for J; bases not matched to a gene: 10. This CDR3 is built from 16 residues. The CDR3 reads CASSSAGVLFTDTQYF. CDR3 bases: TGTGCCAGCAGTTCGGCGGGGGTTCTTTTTACAGATACGCAGTATTTT.

V gene TRBV5-6 combines with J gene TRBJ2-3; possible D gene TRBD2, 6 bases. CDR1 is SGHDT and CDR2 is YYEEEE in the germline V gene. CDR3 length: 15 residues. V was shortened by 0 bases and J by 2 bases, with 10 bases between the two germline ends. CDR3 DNA: TGTGCCAGCAGCTTGGATAGCGGTTACACAGATACGCAGTATTTT. It translates to CASSLDSGYTDTQYF. Full variable domain (rest looked up from reference TRBV5-6 and TRBJ2-3): DAGVTQSPTHLIKTRGQQVTLRCSPKSGHDTVSWYQQALGQGPQFIFQYYEEEERQRGNFPDRFSGHQFPNYSSELNVNALLLGDSALYLCASSLDSGYTDTQYFGPGTRLTVL.

This clone was observed a handful of times. CDR3 in DNA: TGTGCCAGCAATCACCCGGGGGGCGAGCAGTACTTC. As protein: CASNHPGGEQYF. This sequence joins TRBV6-5 and TRBJ2-7, with TRBD2 matching 7 bases. The germline V gene encodes CDR1 MNHEY and CDR2 SVGAGI. After removal of 7 bases from V and 6 bases from J, the junction contained 6 bases not matched to a gene. The CDR3 runs 12 residues.

The chain links TRBV7-8 to TRBJ1-3, with D hard to call. Trimming removed 3 bases from V and 2 bases from J, with 8 bases in between. From germline, CDR1 is SGHVS and CDR2 FQNEAQ. CDR3 size: 14 residues. The CDR3 loop reads CASSFSRAGNTIYF. In DNA, the CDR3 is TGTGCCAGCAGCTTCAGTAGGGCTGGAAACACCATATATTTT. Together with reference TRBV7-8 and TRBJ1-3, the CDR3 gives the full variable domain: GAGVSQSPRYKVAKRGQDVALRCDPISGHVSLFWYQQALGQGPEFLTYFQNEAQLDKSGLPSDRFFAERPEGSVSTLKIQRTQQEDSAVYLCASSFSRAGNTIYFGEGSWLTVV.

The chain uses TRBV7-3 and TRBJ2-1; 9 bases map to TRBD1. CDR1 SGHTA and CDR2 FQGTGA come from the germline V gene. The junction had 7 bases not matched to a gene; V was cut back by 6 bases and J by 4 bases. This CDR3 spans 15 amino acids. This CDR3 reads CASSSPGQGYNEQFF. Written as DNA, the CDR3 is TGTGCCAGCAGTTCACCGGGACAGGGTTACAATGAGCAGTTCTTC.

This chain connects TRBV6-6 to TRBJ2-7, with D possibly being TRBD1 or TRBD2 (5 bases each). CDR3 length: 12 amino acids. Germline assignment: CDR1 MNHNY and CDR2 SVGAGI (reference sequence). V was clipped by 5 bases and J by 6 bases, with 11 bases between them. CDR3 DNA sequence: TGTGCCAGCAGTCGCACCGGGACCGAGCAGTACTTC. Protein sequence: CASSRTGTEQYF.

In the case of this clone: A much more abundant neighbour one base away suggests this may be a read error. The same CDR3 also results from other DNA sequences found in this sample. The V and J genes are TRBV30 and TRBJ1-5; D gene ambiguous. V was shortened by 0 bases and J by 0 bases, with 6 bases between the two germline ends. The CDR3 loop spans 14 amino acids. In germline, CDR1 is GTSNPN, CDR2 SVGIG (reference sequence). This chain's CDR3 is CAWSVSGSNQPQHF. The CDR3 DNA reads as TGTGCCTGGAGTGTATCGGGTAGCAATCAGCCCCAGCATTTT.

This clone was recorded many times. The chain links TRBV10-3 to TRBJ2-7, with 10 bases lining up with TRBD2. This CDR3 contains 14 residues. Germline CDR1 reads ENHRY; CDR2 reads SYGVKD. The ends lost 3 bases at V and 5 bases at J; junction bases unmatched: 4. This CDR3 is CAISDSGGKNEQYF. The CDR3 DNA is TGTGCCATCAGTGATAGCGGGGGGAAAAACGAGCAGTACTTC.

This clone was recorded once. DNA for the CDR3: TGTGCCAGCAGCTCGGACAGGGGAAGGAACAATGAGCAGTTCTTC. This translates into CASSSDRGRNNEQFF. V gene TRBV7-9 combines with J gene TRBJ2-1; 9 bases fit TRBD1. Germline V gene sequence: CDR1 SEHNR, CDR2 FQNEAQ (reference sequence). The CDR3 totals 15 residues. V shed 4 bases, J shed 5 bases, and the junction held 6 bases outside the gene matches.

The chain couples TRBV5-1 to TRBJ1-1, with a tentative D call TRBD1 (5 bases). Germline V CDR1 and CDR2: SGHRS, YFSETQ. The CDR3 consists of 16 residues. Deletions cut 0 bases from V and 0 bases from J, with 12 bases between. The CDR3: CASSLVAGILNTEAFF. In DNA, the CDR3 is TGCGCCAGCAGCTTGGTGGCAGGGATATTGAACACTGAAGCTTTCTTT.

This chain links TRBV4-3 with TRBJ1-2, with a weak D call TRBD1 (5 bases). The V gene's germline CDR1 is LGHNA and CDR2 YSLEER. Trimming stripped 2 bases from V and 5 bases from J, with 15 bases between. CDR3 length: 15 residues. The CDR3 reads CASSQKGPLEYGYTF. The CDR3, as DNA: TGCGCCAGCAGCCAAAAGGGACCCCTTGAATATGGCTACACCTTC.

The chain links TRBV11-2 to TRBJ2-7; TRBD1 is a possible D gene (6 bases). The CDR3 is 16 residues long. The V and J ends lost 5 bases and 3 bases respectively, with 20 bases between them. Germline CDR1 SGHAT, CDR2 FQNNGV. The DNA for the CDR3 is TGTGCCAGCAGCCCTCAGCTGGGGACACTAATCTACGAGCAGTACTTC. Translating it yields CASSPQLGTLIYEQYF.

The chain has TRBV2 and TRBJ2-7, with D unclear. Germline V gives CDR1 SNHLY, CDR2 FYNNEI. This CDR3 comprises 12 residues. The V end was cut by 6 bases, the J end by 3 bases, with 9 bases between. The CDR3, as DNA: TGTGCCAGCAGGGTGGCGTACTACGAGCAGTACTTC. This encodes CASRVAYYEQYF. The variable domain in full, with the rest retrieved from reference TRBV2 and TRBJ2-7, is EPEVTQTPSHQVTQMGQEVILRCVPISNHLYFYWYRQILGQKVEFLVSFYNNEISEKSEIFDDQFSVERPDGSNFTLKIRSTKLEDSAMYFCASRVAYYEQYFGPGTRLTVT.

This rearrangement joins TRBV5-1 to TRBJ1-1, with D possibly being TRBD1 (6 bases). V was clipped by 0 bases and J by 1 base, with 13 bases between them. CDR1 SGHRS and CDR2 YFSETQ come from the germline V gene. The CDR3 has 16 amino acids. The CDR3, as DNA: TGCGCCAGCAGCTTGGCGGGACACCCACCGAACACTGAAGCTTTCTTT. Protein sequence: CASSLAGHPPNTEAFF.

This sequence joins TRBV11-2 and TRBJ1-4, with D unresolved. CDR3 length equals 15 residues. From germline, CDR1 is SGHAT and CDR2 FQNNGV. Trimming stripped 0 bases from V and 9 bases from J, with 14 bases between. The CDR3 coding sequence is TGTGCCAGCAGCTTAGAAGACAAGGGATCGAAAAAACTGTTTTTT. It specifies CASSLEDKGSKKLFF.

This chain uses TRBV5-1 with TRBJ1-1; D gene unclear. In germline, CDR1 is SGHRS, CDR2 YFSETQ. V lost 5 bases and J 1 base, leaving 12 bases between the germline ends. CDR3 size: 14 residues. The DNA of the CDR3 is TGCGCCAGCAGGCCATTTGCAGAGAACACTGAAGCTTTCTTT. Translation: CASRPFAENTEAFF.

The CDR3 loop is CASSARGQPIYGYTF. The CDR3 DNA is TGTGCCAGCAGCGCGCGAGGACAGCCGATCTATGGCTACACCTTC. V and J are TRBV7-2 and TRBJ1-2, with D possibly matching TRBD1 (6 bases). This CDR3 spans 15 amino acids. Trimming pared 5 bases from V and 4 bases from J, leaving 17 bases between. Germline V gene lookup returns CDR1 SGHTA and CDR2 FQGNSA.

The chain joins TRBV5-1 to TRBJ1-4; TRBD1 agrees at 7 bases. The CDR3 sequence is 16 residues long. Germline assignment: CDR1 SGHRS and CDR2 YFSETQ. The ends lost 4 bases at V and 0 bases at J; junction bases unmatched: 6. The CDR3 spells CASSVMGTATNEKLFF. DNA for the CDR3: TGCGCCAGCAGCGTGATGGGGACAGCAACTAATGAAAAACTGTTTTTT.

This clone showed up just a few times. This chain joins TRBV11-2 and TRBJ1-6, with D perhaps TRBD1 (6 bases). There are 15 residues in the CDR3. Looked up from germline, CDR1 is SGHAT and CDR2 is FQNNGV. The V end was cut by 4 bases, the J end by 9 bases, with 16 bases between. Written as DNA, the CDR3 is TGTGCCAGCAGCTCGTTACAGGGTGGGGTTTCACCCCTCCACTTT. It yields the protein CASSSLQGGVSPLHF.

In this sample, this clone turned up once. The CDR3 loop reads CASSSVLETDTQYF. The CDR3 DNA is TGTGCCAGCAGTTCCGTTTTAGAAACAGATACGCAGTATTTT. The rearrangement links TRBV6-5 to TRBJ2-3; D unresolved. The CDR3 loop spans 14 amino acids. Germline CDR1 is MNHEY and CDR2 is SVGAGI. Deletions cut 4 bases from V and 3 bases from J, with 11 bases between.

V gene TRBV6-1 combines with J gene TRBJ1-5; D is undetermined. Germline V CDR1 and CDR2: MNHNS, SASEGT. The CDR3 runs 16 residues. V was clipped by 1 base and J by 0 bases, with 10 bases between them. The CDR3: CASSEVSGYSNQPQHF. CDR3 DNA sequence: TGTGCCAGCAGTGAAGTATCTGGTTATAGCAATCAGCCCCAGCATTTT.

The gene calls are TRBV30 and TRBJ1-5; tentatively, D is TRBD1 (5 bases). The CDR3 has 15 amino acids. Germline CDR1 is GTSNPN and CDR2 is SVGIG (reference sequence). Trimming removed 1 base at V and 6 bases at J, with 16 bases between. The CDR3 here is CAWSGGISTGQPQHF. The DNA of the CDR3 is TGTGCCTGGAGTGGGGGGATCAGCACCGGTCAGCCCCAGCATTTT. The full variable domain, rest sourced from reference TRBV30 and TRBJ1-5, is SQTIHQWPATLVQPVGSPLSLECTVEGTSNPNLYWYRQAAGRGLQLLFYSVGIGQISSEVPQNLSASRPQDRQFILSSKKLLLSDSGFYLCAWSGGISTGQPQHFGDGTRLSIL.

The V and J genes are TRBV5-4 and TRBJ1-1, with a possible D match to TRBD1 (5 bases). CDR1 and CDR2 from the germline V gene are SGHNT and YYREEE (reference sequence). The V end lost 0 bases, the J end lost 0 bases, and 9 bases lay between the germline ends. The CDR3 spans 15 residues. The CDR3 nucleotides read TGTGCCAGCAGCTTGGGGGCCAGGGTGAACACTGAAGCTTTCTTT. Translated, it gives CASSLGARVNTEAFF.

The chain carries TRBV29-1 and TRBJ1-3, with D hard to call. From germline, CDR1 is SQVTM and CDR2 ANQGSEA. V lost 0 bases and J 4 bases, leaving 13 bases between the germline ends. The length of the CDR3 is 15 residues. This CDR3 reads CSVEEIASEGNTIYF. DNA of the CDR3: TGCAGCGTTGAAGAGATCGCTAGTGAGGGAAACACCATATATTTT.

The chain uses TRBV11-2 and TRBJ2-1; D possibly corresponds to TRBD2 (5 bases). With 7 bases removed from V and 8 bases from J, the gap between germline ends came to 12 bases. This CDR3 comprises 12 residues. Germline values: CDR1 SGHAT, CDR2 FQNNGV. The CDR3 region has the DNA TGTGCCAGCAACAACGGGCGGGATGAGCAGTTCTTC. Translating it yields CASNNGRDEQFF.

The rearrangement links TRBV2 to TRBJ1-2, with TRBD1 matching 7 bases. The V gene's germline CDR1 is SNHLY and CDR2 FYNNEI. This CDR3 has 15 residues. The V segment lost 3 bases and the J segment 0 bases; nucleotides outside the gene matches: 4. DNA for the CDR3: TGTGCCAGCAGTGACTCAGGGGGAGCTAACTATGGCTACACCTTC. Amino acids: CASSDSGGANYGYTF.

The chain combines TRBV19 with TRBJ1-2, with D tentatively TRBD1 (5 bases). Germline CDR1 reads LNHDA; CDR2 reads SQIVND (reference sequence). The CDR3 sequence is 14 residues long. Trimming pared 4 bases from V and 4 bases from J, leaving 13 bases between. This chain's CDR3 is CASSTPGGTYGYTF. CDR3 nucleotides: TGTGCCAGTAGTACCCCTGGGGGGACCTATGGCTACACCTTC.